The clone carrying this T cell receptor beta chain was detected only a few times. The data originate from a study of blood T cell repertoires in COVID-19. Study as a whole: Italy, Spain and the United States were the sources of the convalescent and acute COVID-19 samples. From T cells, B-cell-depleted T cells, or PBMCs came the material, which was cDNA or gDNA.

The V gene end was trimmed by 4 bases and the J gene end by 0 bases; junction bases not matched to a gene: 5. The V gene's germline CDR1 is KGHSH and CDR2 LQKENI. The CDR3 is 16 amino acids. Per the original data handling: Nucleated cell number was recorded as an estimate derived from reference gene primer amplification. TCRdb's table, derived via immunoSEQ multiplex PCR, lists solely in-frame clones and lacks some. V and J calls and clone size are copied from that table; D and trimming were computed from the DNA. Of over 130,000 clones in the sample, about 87% were seen once. Sequencing was performed on peripheral blood. The clonotype comes from a woman of 80 years or more with acute or convalescent COVID-19. V usage is TRBV18 and J usage is TRBJ1-3; 8 bases match TRBD1. The CDR3 sequence: CASSQSGGLSGNTIYF. The CDR3 nucleotides read TGTGCCAGCTCACAGTCAGGGGGCCTCTCTGGAAACACCATATATTTT.